The 8 T cell receptor beta chains below were found in one sample sequenced in a study of T-cell reconstitution after alpha-beta-depleted transplantation in children. As it was prepared, the TCRbeta library received unique molecular identifiers. From the PCR reads, TCRdb called clonotypes with MiXCR, one entry per CDR3 protein. The table includes around 80,000 distinct CDR3 sequences, around 18% detected once. The source was PBMCs, mostly from graft donor cells, collected 360 days after TCRalphabeta/CD19-depleted stem cell transplant. The origin of the receptors is a male patient under 10 years old who had a stem cell transplant for acute lymphoblastic leukemia, so the T cells may come from the graft donor.

The chain has TRBV9 and TRBJ1-1; D not certain. Germline-derived CDR1 and CDR2 are SGDLS and YYNGEE. There are 13 residues in the CDR3. Trimming took off 0 bases at V and 4 bases at J, with 7 bases between the two ends. The CDR3 reads CASSVVRSTEAFF. The CDR3 DNA sequence: TGTGCCAGCAGCGTAGTGAGATCCACTGAAGCTTTCTTT.

This clonotype was seen a handful of times. The rearrangement joins TRBV6-5 to TRBJ2-5, with a weak D call TRBD2 (5 bases). Germline assignment: CDR1 MNHEY and CDR2 SVGAGI. V lost 0 bases, J lost 5 bases, and 16 bases lay in between. The CDR3 contains 16 residues. This chain's CDR3 is CASSYSTPTIRETQYF. The CDR3 coding sequence is TGTGCCAGCAGTTACTCAACCCCGACTATCCGGGAGACCCAGTACTTC.

This clonotype turned up a few times. This chain connects TRBV20-1 to TRBJ2-1; the match to TRBD2 covers 8 bases. The junction had 6 bases not matched to a gene; V was cut back by 2 bases and J by 0 bases. CDR3 length: 16 amino acids. Germline V gene lookup returns CDR1 DFQATT and CDR2 SNEGSKA (reference sequence). In DNA form, the CDR3 reads TGCAGTGCTAGACCCAGCGGGAGCCTCTCCTACAATGAGCAGTTCTTC. Amino acids: CSARPSGSLSYNEQFF.

The J gene is TRBJ2-3, the V gene TRBV5-1; unclear D gene. The V gene's germline CDR1 is SGHRS and CDR2 YFSETQ. Deletions cut 2 bases from V and 4 bases from J, with 5 bases between. This CDR3 region has 12 residues. Here the CDR3 reads CASSFDPDTQYF. As DNA, the CDR3 is TGCGCCAGCAGCTTTGATCCAGATACGCAGTATTTT.

This clonotype was detected a few times. The rearrangement uses TRBV7-9 and TRBJ2-4; D is perhaps TRBD1 or TRBD2 (6 bases each). Trimming took off 4 bases at V and 6 bases at J, with 10 bases between the two ends. The CDR3 totals 13 residues. Germline assignment: CDR1 SEHNR and CDR2 FQNEAQ (reference sequence). The CDR3 is CASSWTAGNIQYF. The CDR3 DNA reads TGTGCCAGCAGCTGGACAGCGGGAAACATTCAGTACTTC.

The chain joins TRBV6-5 to TRBJ2-5, with 8 bases fitting TRBD2. CDR1 is MNHEY, CDR2 SVGAGI, per germline. The CDR3 extends over 15 amino acids. After removal of 4 bases from V and 2 bases from J, the junction contained 6 bases not matched to a gene. The CDR3 spells CASSSPLAGQETQYF. For the CDR3, the DNA is TGTGCCAGCAGTTCCCCCCTAGCGGGTCAAGAGACCCAGTACTTC.

This clonotype was observed a few times. The chain uses TRBV5-1 and TRBJ1-1, with D tentatively TRBD1 (5 bases). This CDR3 is 14 amino acids long. Germline V gene data show CDR1 as SGHRS and CDR2 as YFSETQ. Trimming took off 4 bases at V and 1 base at J, with 11 bases between the two ends. In DNA, the CDR3 is TGCGCCAGCAGCCCTAGACAGCCGAACACTGAAGCTTTCTTT. Protein sequence: CASSPRQPNTEAFF.

This clonotype is medium-sized within its sample. This chain uses TRBV6-5 with TRBJ2-6; D possibly matches TRBD1 or TRBD2 (5 bases each). V gave up 4 bases and J gave up 4 bases, with 14 bases separating them. The germline V gene encodes CDR1 MNHEY and CDR2 SVGAGI. The CDR3 sequence is 16 residues long. The CDR3 sequence is CASSSGAFGGANVLTF. CDR3 DNA sequence: TGTGCCAGCAGTTCCGGGGCGTTTGGAGGGGCCAACGTCCTGACTTTC.